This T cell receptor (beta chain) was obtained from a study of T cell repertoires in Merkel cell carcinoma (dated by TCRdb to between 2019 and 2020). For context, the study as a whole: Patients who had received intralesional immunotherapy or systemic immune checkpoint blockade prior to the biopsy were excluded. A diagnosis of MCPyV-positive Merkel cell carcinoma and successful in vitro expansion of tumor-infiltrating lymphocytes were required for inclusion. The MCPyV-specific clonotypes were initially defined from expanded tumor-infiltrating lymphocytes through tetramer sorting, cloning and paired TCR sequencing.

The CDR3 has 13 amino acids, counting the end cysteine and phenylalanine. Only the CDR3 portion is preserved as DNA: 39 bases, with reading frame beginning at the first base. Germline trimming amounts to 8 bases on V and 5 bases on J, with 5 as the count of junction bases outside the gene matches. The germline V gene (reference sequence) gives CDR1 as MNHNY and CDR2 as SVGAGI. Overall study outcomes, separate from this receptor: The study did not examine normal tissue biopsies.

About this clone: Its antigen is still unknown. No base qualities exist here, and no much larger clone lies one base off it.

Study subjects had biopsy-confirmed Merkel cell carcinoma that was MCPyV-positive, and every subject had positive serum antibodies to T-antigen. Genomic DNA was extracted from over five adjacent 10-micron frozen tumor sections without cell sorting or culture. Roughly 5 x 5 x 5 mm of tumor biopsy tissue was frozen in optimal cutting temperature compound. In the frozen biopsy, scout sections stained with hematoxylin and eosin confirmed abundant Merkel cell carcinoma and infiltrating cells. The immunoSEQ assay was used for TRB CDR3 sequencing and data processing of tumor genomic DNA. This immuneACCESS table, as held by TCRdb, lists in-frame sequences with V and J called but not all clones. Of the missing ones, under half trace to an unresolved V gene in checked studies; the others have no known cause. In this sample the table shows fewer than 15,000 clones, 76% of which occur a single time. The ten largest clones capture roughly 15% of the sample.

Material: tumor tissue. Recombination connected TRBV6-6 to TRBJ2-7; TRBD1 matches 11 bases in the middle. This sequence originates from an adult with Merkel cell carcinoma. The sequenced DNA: TGTGCCAGCCGCCGGGACAGGGGGAACGAGCAGTACTTC. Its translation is CASRRDRGNEQYF.